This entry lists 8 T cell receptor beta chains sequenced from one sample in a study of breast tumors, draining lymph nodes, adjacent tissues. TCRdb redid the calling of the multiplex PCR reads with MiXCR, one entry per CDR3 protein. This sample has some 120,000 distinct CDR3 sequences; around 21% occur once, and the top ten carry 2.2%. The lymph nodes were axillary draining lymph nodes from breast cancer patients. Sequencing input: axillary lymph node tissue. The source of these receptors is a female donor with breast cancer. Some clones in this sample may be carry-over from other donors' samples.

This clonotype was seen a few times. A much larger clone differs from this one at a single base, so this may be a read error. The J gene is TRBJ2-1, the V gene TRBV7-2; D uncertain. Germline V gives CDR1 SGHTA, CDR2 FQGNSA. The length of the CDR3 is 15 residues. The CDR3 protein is CASSLIADIYNGQFF. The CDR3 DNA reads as TGTGCCAGCAGCTTAATAGCAGATATCTACAATGGGCAGTTCTTC.

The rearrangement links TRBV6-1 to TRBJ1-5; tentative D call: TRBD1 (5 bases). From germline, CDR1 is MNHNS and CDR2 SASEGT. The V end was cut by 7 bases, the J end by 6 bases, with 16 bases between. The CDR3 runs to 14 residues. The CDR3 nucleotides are TGTGCCAGCATTCCCGGGGGGGGAGGTCAGCCCCAGCATTTT. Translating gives CASIPGGGGQPQHF.

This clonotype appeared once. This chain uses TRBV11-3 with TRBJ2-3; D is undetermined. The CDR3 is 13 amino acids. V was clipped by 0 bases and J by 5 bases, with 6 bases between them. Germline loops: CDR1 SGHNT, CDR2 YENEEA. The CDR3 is CASSLDPGDTQYF. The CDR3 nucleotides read TGTGCCAGCAGCTTAGATCCCGGAGATACGCAGTATTTT.

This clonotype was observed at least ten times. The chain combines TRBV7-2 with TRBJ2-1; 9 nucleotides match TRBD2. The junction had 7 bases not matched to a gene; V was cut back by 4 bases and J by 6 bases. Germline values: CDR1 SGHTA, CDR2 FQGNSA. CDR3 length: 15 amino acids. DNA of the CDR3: TGTGCCAGCAGCTCGTATAGCGGGGGCCGCAATGAGCAGTTCTTC. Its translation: CASSSYSGGRNEQFF.

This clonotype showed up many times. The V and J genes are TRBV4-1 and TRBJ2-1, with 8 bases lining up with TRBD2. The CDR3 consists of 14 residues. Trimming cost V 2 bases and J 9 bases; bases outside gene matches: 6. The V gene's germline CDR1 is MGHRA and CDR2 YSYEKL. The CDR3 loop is CASSQLPAGVEQFF. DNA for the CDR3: TGCGCCAGCAGCCAATTACCAGCGGGAGTTGAGCAGTTCTTC.

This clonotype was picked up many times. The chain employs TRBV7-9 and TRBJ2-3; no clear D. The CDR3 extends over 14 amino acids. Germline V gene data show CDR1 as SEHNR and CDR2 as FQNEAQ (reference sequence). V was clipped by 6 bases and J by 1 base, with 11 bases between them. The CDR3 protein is CASRLTAGTDTQYF. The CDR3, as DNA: TGTGCCAGCAGGTTAACAGCTGGCACAGATACGCAGTATTTT.

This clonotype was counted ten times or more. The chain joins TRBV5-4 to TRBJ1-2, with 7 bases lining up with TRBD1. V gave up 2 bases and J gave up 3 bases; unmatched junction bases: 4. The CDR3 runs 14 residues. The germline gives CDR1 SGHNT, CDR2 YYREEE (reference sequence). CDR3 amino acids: CASSFTTGYYGYTF. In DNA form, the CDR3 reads TGTGCCAGCAGCTTCACGACAGGGTACTATGGCTACACCTTC.

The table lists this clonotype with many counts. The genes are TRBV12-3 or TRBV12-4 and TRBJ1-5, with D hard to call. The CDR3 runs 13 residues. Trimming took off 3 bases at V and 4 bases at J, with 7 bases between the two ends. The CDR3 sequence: CASSFSPNQPQHF. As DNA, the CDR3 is TGTGCCAGCAGTTTTTCCCCGAATCAGCCCCAGCATTTT.